This TCR beta chain originates from a study of blood T cell repertoires in COVID-19. Study-wide background: In each case, the material was cDNA or gDNA derived from T cells, B-cell-depleted T cells, or PBMCs.

This clone was seen just once. Germline V gives CDR1 MNHEY, CDR2 SMNVEV (reference sequence). This CDR3 has 18 amino acids. V lost 5 bases to trimming and J lost 2 bases; unmatched junction nucleotides: 14. Adults between about 18 and 89 years of age took part from about two dozen US areas. Participant-reported clinical history was the basis for cohort assignment. In the study's own analysis: Amplifying reference gene primers gave estimates of nucleated cell counts. Data came from immunoSEQ multiplex PCR; TCRdb stores just in-frame clones and leaves some out. The V and J calls and clone size were taken over from that table, and D and trimming were inferred from the DNA. The sample includes 150,000 to 200,000 clones, roughly 90% of them seen just once.

Specimen: PBMCs or T cells enriched from blood (not recorded which). V gene TRBV27 combines with J gene TRBJ2-3, with TRBD2 matching over 9 bases. The receptor was derived from a woman aged 45 to 65 who had recovered from COVID-19. CDR3 nucleotides: TGTGCCAGCAGTCCCCCCCTCGGGCGGGGGGGCTTCACAGATACGCAGTATTTT. It yields the protein CASSPPLGRGGFTDTQYF.